This T cell receptor beta chain was profiled in a study of T cell responses to AZD1222 COVID-19 vaccine. Study observations and caveats: The study identified only five to seven AZD1222 recipients as seropositive at baseline.

In regard to this clone: No antigen is known for it.

The V gene lost 1 base and the J gene lost 0 bases, with 11 bases spanning the gap. Germline V CDR1 and CDR2: MDHEN, SYDVKM. The CDR3 is made up of 16 amino acids. The repertoire was sequenced with immunoSEQ multiplex PCR; TCRdb's copy has only in-frame clones and lacks some. Counted here are 95,000 to 150,000 clones, approximately 85% occurring once; the ten biggest clones make up 3.5% to 4.5%. The V gene is TRBV28, the J gene TRBJ2-3; unclear D gene. The TCR comes from an adult who received the AZD1222 COVID-19 vaccine. The material was peripheral blood, obtained 28 days after the second AZD1222 dose. The chain's CDR3 is CASSLYRQTSTDTQYF. The CDR3 DNA reads as TGTGCCAGCAGTTTATATCGGCAGACTAGCACAGATACGCAGTATTTT. Drawing the rest from reference TRBV28 and TRBJ2-3, the complete variable domain is DVKVTQSSRYLVKRTGEKVFLECVQDMDHENMFWYRQDPGLGLRLIYFSYDVKMKEKGDIPEGYSVSREKKERFSLILESASTNQTSMYLCASSLYRQTSTDTQYFGPGTRLTVL.